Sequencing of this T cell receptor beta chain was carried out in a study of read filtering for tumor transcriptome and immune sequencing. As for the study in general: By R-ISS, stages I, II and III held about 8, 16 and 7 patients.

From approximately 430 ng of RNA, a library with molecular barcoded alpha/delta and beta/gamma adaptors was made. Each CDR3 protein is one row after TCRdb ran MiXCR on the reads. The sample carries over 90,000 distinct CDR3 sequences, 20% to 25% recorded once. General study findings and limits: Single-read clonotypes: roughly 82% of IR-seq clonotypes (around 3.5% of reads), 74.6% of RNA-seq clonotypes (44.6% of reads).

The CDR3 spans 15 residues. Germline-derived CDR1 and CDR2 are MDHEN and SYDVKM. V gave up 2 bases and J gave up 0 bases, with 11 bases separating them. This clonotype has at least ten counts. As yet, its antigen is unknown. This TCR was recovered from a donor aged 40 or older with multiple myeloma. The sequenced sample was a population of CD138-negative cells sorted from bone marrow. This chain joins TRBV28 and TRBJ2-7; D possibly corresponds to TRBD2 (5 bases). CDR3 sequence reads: CASSLRGSTSYEQYF. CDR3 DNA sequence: TGTGCCAGCAGTTTAAGAGGGAGTACCTCCTACGAGCAGTACTTC.